This paragraph reports one T cell receptor (beta chain). The sample is drawn from a study of type 1 regulatory T cells. Turning to the study itself: T-allo10 is a Tr1-enriched, alloantigen-specific CD4 T cell product made in vitro.

One entry per CDR3 protein, called by TCRdb with MiXCR from the reads. The sample records approximately 100,000 distinct CDR3 sequences, roughly 30% being singletons. V lost 3 bases, J lost 6 bases, and 14 bases lay in between. This CDR3 has 14 amino acids. In germline, CDR1 is DFQATT, CDR2 SNEGSKA (reference sequence). The chain links TRBV20-1 to TRBJ2-2, with D perhaps assigned TRBD1 or TRBD2 (5 bases each). The material sequenced was CD4+ T cells, either the whole sample or a sorted fraction (not recorded which). The origin of this receptor is a human donor in good health. The CDR3 here is CSARGTGMAGELFF. The CDR3 DNA reads as TGCAGTGCTAGGGGGACGGGGATGGCCGGGGAGCTGTTTTTT.